These 21 T cell receptor beta chains came from one sample sequenced in a study of PD-1 blockade in classical Hodgkin lymphoma. Relapses following autologous stem cell transplantation were seen in all patients, with brentuximab vedotin exposure varying. TCRdb's table, derived via immunoSEQ multiplex PCR, lists solely in-frame clones and lacks some. This table has tens of thousands of clones, more than 70% appearing once. Sequenced here: peripheral blood mononuclear cells (PBMCs), sampled at baseline. These TCRs come from a human donor with classical Hodgkin lymphoma.

In DNA, the CDR3 is TGTGCCAGCAGCGTAGGGGCGGGCGGGGGGCACCCCTACGAGCAGTACTTC. This sequence encodes CASSVGAGGGHPYEQYF. V gene TRBV9 combines with J gene TRBJ2-7, with TRBD2 identical over 8 bases. J gave up 2 bases and V 0 bases, and 10 bases lay outside the gene matches. Germline V gene data show CDR1 as SGDLS and CDR2 as YYNGEE. The CDR3 contains 17 residues.

The chain joins TRBV6-5 to TRBJ2-1, with TRBD2 matching over 9 bases. The CDR3 loop spans 15 amino acids. Germline loops: CDR1 MNHEY, CDR2 SVGAGI. V trimming: 4 bases; J trimming: 10 bases; junction bases outside the gene matches: 11. CDR3 sequence reads: CASSSREGGLSEQFF. Written as DNA, the CDR3 is TGTGCCAGCAGTTCGCGGGAGGGGGGTTTAAGCGAGCAGTTCTTC.

The chain recombines TRBV9 with TRBJ2-1; D unresolved. This CDR3 spans 14 amino acids. Germline CDR1 reads SGDLS; CDR2 reads YYNGEE. V was shortened by 0 bases and J by 6 bases, with 10 bases between the two germline ends. CDR3 sequence (DNA): TGTGCCAGCAGCGTAGACTTGGGCGCCAATGAGCAGTTCTTC. Protein: CASSVDLGANEQFF.

This chain joins TRBV4-2 and TRBJ2-3, with D perhaps TRBD2 (6 bases). With 1 base removed from V and 1 base from J, the gap between germline ends came to 9 bases. Germline CDR1 is LGHNA and CDR2 is YNFKEQ. The CDR3 loop spans 15 amino acids. The chain's CDR3 is CASSQGERGTDTQYF. DNA of the CDR3: TGTGCCAGCAGCCAAGGGGAGCGGGGCACAGATACGCAGTATTTT.

V usage is TRBV7-2 and J usage is TRBJ2-2, with TRBD2 matching 8 bases. The CDR3 is made up of 17 amino acids. The ends lost 7 bases at V and 4 bases at J; junction bases unmatched: 14. The germline V gene encodes CDR1 SGHTA and CDR2 FQGNSA. In DNA form, the CDR3 reads TGTGCCAGCACGGAAGCCGTTCTCCGGGAGGGCACCGGGGAGCTGTTTTTT. Its protein is CASTEAVLREGTGELFF.

This clone was detected only a few times. The rearrangement uses TRBV6-4 and TRBJ2-6; 8 nucleotides align to TRBD2. Trimming cost V 0 bases and J 0 bases; bases outside gene matches: 4. Germline V gene sequence: CDR1 MRHNA, CDR2 SNTAGT. The CDR3 runs 18 residues. The CDR3 bases are TGTGCCAGCAGTGACTCGGGCGGGGGGCCCTCTGGGGCCAACGTCCTGACTTTC. Protein: CASSDSGGGPSGANVLTF.

The chain has TRBV4-2 and TRBJ1-4; a weak D match, TRBD1 (5 bases). CDR3 size: 16 residues. Trimming removed 0 bases from V and 7 bases from J, with 15 bases in between. The germline gives CDR1 LGHNA, CDR2 YNFKEQ. CDR3 protein: CASSQDPKGRLEKLFF. The CDR3 DNA sequence: TGTGCCAGCAGCCAAGATCCGAAGGGACGCCTTGAAAAACTGTTTTTT.

The J gene is TRBJ1-5, the V gene TRBV5-1; 9 bases align to TRBD1. The CDR3 totals 15 residues. J gave up 7 bases and V 0 bases, and 5 bases lay outside the gene matches. In germline, CDR1 is SGHRS, CDR2 YFSETQ. The chain's CDR3 is CASSLETGGGQPQHF. The CDR3 region has the DNA TGCGCCAGCAGCTTGGAAACAGGGGGCGGCCAGCCCCAGCATTTT.

The rearrangement joins TRBV29-1 to TRBJ2-2; 10 nucleotides line up with TRBD1. The J segment lost 5 bases and the V segment lost 7 bases, leaving 4 bases of the junction unmatched. The V gene's germline CDR1 is SQVTM and CDR2 ANQGSEA. The CDR3 covers 13 residues. CDR3 nucleotide sequence: TGCAGCGCCGTGGACAGGGGGACCGGGGAGCTGTTTTTT. Encoded protein: CSAVDRGTGELFF.

This clone was seen more than once but under ten times. The rearrangement joins TRBV2 to TRBJ1-1, with TRBD1 identical over 7 bases. Germline values: CDR1 SNHLY, CDR2 FYNNEI. V shed 6 bases and J 5 bases; nucleotides not matched to a gene: 12. There are 15 residues in the CDR3. The CDR3 DNA reads as TGTGCCAGCAGCGAACGACAGGGCCAGGGGACTGAAGCTTTCTTT. Translating it yields CASSERQGQGTEAFF. Complete variable domain (other parts from reference TRBV2 and TRBJ1-1): EPEVTQTPSHQVTQMGQEVILRCVPISNHLYFYWYRQILGQKVEFLVSFYNNEISEKSEIFDDQFSVERPDGSNFTLKIRSTKLEDSAMYFCASSERQGQGTEAFFGQGTRLTVV.

J is TRBJ1-3 and V is TRBV7-6, with unresolved D. V was shortened by 1 base and J by 1 base, with 8 bases between the two germline ends. The germline CDR1 and CDR2 sequences are SGHVS and FNYEAQ. CDR3 size: 15 residues. Here the CDR3 DNA reads TGTGCCAGCAGCTTAGGAATCCCTTCTGGAAACACCATATATTTT. Translation: CASSLGIPSGNTIYF.

The chain links TRBV2 to TRBJ1-5; D remains unclear. This CDR3 is 14 amino acids long. Germline assignment: CDR1 SNHLY and CDR2 FYNNEI. V lost 5 bases and J 0 bases, leaving 8 bases between the germline ends. CDR3 nucleotide sequence: TGTGCCAGCAGTTCGGACGGTAGCAATCAGCCCCAGCATTTT. Its translation is CASSSDGSNQPQHF.

CDR3 amino acids: CASSLGSGTGGSEQYF. CDR3 bases: TGCGCCAGCAGCTTGGGATCCGGGACAGGGGGTAGCGAGCAGTACTTC. This sequence joins TRBV5-1 and TRBJ2-7; TRBD1 agrees at 11 bases. The CDR3 loop spans 16 amino acids. The germline V gene has CDR1 SGHRS and CDR2 YFSETQ. Losses at the gene ends were 0 bases for V and 6 bases for J; bases not matched to a gene: 8.

This clone was seen just once. The CDR3 is CASSEEGSYNEQFF. CDR3 nucleotides: TGTGCCAGCAGTGAAGAAGGGTCCTACAATGAGCAGTTCTTC. The chain has TRBV6-1 and TRBJ2-1; D is undetermined. Germline V CDR1 and CDR2: MNHNS, SASEGT. The CDR3 consists of 14 residues. Trimming took 1 base from V and 1 from J, leaving 5 bases between them.

V and J are TRBV18 and TRBJ2-1; TRBD1 aligns across 11 bases. CDR3 length equals 18 residues. CDR1 and CDR2 (germline): KGHSH, LQKENI. V lost 3 bases and J lost 8; bases outside the gene matches: 15. Here the CDR3 DNA reads TGTGCCAGCTCACCCAGGGCAGGGACAGGGGGACCGAGGCATGAGCAGTTCTTC. Translating it yields CASSPRAGTGGPRHEQFF.

V gene TRBV5-1 combines with J gene TRBJ1-4; TRBD1 is a possible D gene (6 bases). The CDR3 extends over 16 amino acids. Trimming pared 4 bases from V and 7 bases from J, leaving 20 bases between. Germline assignment: CDR1 SGHRS and CDR2 YFSETQ. CDR3 loop: CASSPTTGSGGEKLFF. In DNA, the CDR3 is TGCGCCAGCAGCCCAACTACAGGGTCGGGCGGTGAAAAACTGTTTTTT.

V is TRBV18 and J is TRBJ2-7; no definite D call. V lost 2 bases and J lost 6, with 8 bases in between. Germline CDR1 KGHSH, CDR2 LQKENI. The CDR3 extends over 12 amino acids. CDR3 nucleotide sequence: TGTGCCAGCTCACCAAACCCCTCCGAGCAGTACTTC. The encoded protein is CASSPNPSEQYF.

The chain couples TRBV15 to TRBJ1-5; no definite D call. Germline lookup yields CDR1 LNHNV and CDR2 YYDKDF (reference sequence). The CDR3 extends over 13 amino acids. Trimming took off 1 base at V and 3 bases at J, with 4 bases between the two ends. CDR3 nucleotide sequence: TGTGCCACCAGCAGAGGGCCCAATCAGCCCCAGCATTTT. Translation gives CATSRGPNQPQHF.

This sequence joins TRBV5-1 and TRBJ2-5; no reliable D call. The CDR3 extends over 11 amino acids. V dropped 4 bases and J dropped 5 bases, with 6 bases sitting between them. Germline-derived CDR1 and CDR2 are SGHRS and YFSETQ. CDR3 amino acids: CASSALETQYF. In DNA form, the CDR3 reads TGCGCCAGCAGCGCATTGGAGACCCAGTACTTC.

DNA for the CDR3: TGTGCCAGCTCTAACAGCGAGAATCAGCCCCAGCATTTT. It yields the protein CASSNSENQPQHF. The chain joins TRBV6-6 to TRBJ1-5; D call uncertain. V was pared by 8 bases and J by 4 bases, with 12 bases between. This CDR3 is 13 amino acids long. Per the germline V gene, CDR1 is MNHNY and CDR2 is SVGAGI (reference sequence).

This clone was found a few times. This CDR3 reads CAISESEREQYF. The CDR3, as DNA: TGTGCCATCAGTGAGTCGGAGAGGGAGCAGTACTTC. The rearrangement uses TRBV10-3 and TRBJ2-7; D unresolved. Deletions cut 0 bases from V and 7 bases from J, with 7 bases between. CDR1 ENHRY and CDR2 SYGVKD come from the germline V gene. This CDR3 is built from 12 residues.